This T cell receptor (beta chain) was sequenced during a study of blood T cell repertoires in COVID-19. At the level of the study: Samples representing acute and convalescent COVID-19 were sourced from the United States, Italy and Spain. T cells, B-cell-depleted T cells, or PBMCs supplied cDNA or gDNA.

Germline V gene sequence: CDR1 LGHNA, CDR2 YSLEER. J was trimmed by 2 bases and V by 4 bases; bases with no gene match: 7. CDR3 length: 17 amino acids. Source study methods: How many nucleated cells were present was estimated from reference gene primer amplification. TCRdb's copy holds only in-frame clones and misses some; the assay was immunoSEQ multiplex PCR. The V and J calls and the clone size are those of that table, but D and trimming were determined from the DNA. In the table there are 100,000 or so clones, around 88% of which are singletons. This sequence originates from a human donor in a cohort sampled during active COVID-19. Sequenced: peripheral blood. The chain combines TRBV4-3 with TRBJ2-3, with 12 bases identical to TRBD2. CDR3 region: CASSPRTSGTNTDTQYF. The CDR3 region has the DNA TGCGCCAGCAGCCCCCGGACTAGCGGGACCAACACAGATACGCAGTATTTT.